This T cell receptor beta chain was identified in a study of blood T cell repertoires in COVID-19. Study summary: Samples representing acute and convalescent COVID-19 were sourced from the United States, Italy and Spain.

J was trimmed by 4 bases and V by 5 bases; bases with no gene match: 13. The germline V gene has CDR1 SGHTA and CDR2 FQGNSA. The CDR3 contains 16 residues. Clones were read by immunoSEQ multiplex PCR, and TCRdb kept only the in-frame ones, dropping some. The sample holds more than 80,000 clones, more than 75% seen once. The receptor was derived from a middle-aged man with active or convalescent COVID-19. The sequenced sample consisted of peripheral blood. The gene calls are TRBV7-2 and TRBJ2-7; 8 bases are shared with TRBD2. CDR3 sequence: CASSVGGSAGEYEQYV. In nucleotides, the CDR3 is TGTGCCAGCAGCGTGGGGGGATCAGCGGGGGAGTACGAGCAGTACGTC.